This T cell receptor beta chain comes out of a study of shared clonotypes between healthy human individuals (dated by TCRdb to 2020 to 2021). At the level of the whole study: Two women and a few men aged 18 to 49 years were included in the cohort. For each donor, CD4 naive and CD4 memory were each run on three plates, CD8 naive on two plates, and CD8 memory on one plate. The study deeply sequenced blood TCR repertoires of five healthy adults to estimate repertoire size and the extent of clonotype sharing between individuals. To increase sequencing depth and limit assay-specific biases, different laboratories used diverse techniques to prepare libraries and sequence TCR repertoires. Leukapheresis yielded between about 0.85 and 9.5 billion PBMCs per donor.

TCR CDR3 regions were amplified from genomic DNA by multiplex PCR using the deep immunoSEQ assay. For each cell subset, the extracted genomic DNA was distributed evenly across all wells of several immunoSEQ 96-well plates, and each plate served as one replicate. For sorted subsets, around 200 ng genomic DNA, equal to tens of thousands of T cell genomes, was loaded into each replicate PCR. Purified libraries were quantified with a Qubit 3.0 fluorometer, sized on a Bioanalyzer 2100, and re-quantified with the KAPA Library Quantification kit. Each immunoSEQ 96-well plate was sequenced on its own single-read 150-cycle Illumina NextSeq 550 flow cell. From the authors' description of their analysis: Because only junctional sequences without quality scores were contained in the immunoSEQ output, filtering matching that applied to full-length reads could not be performed. Sequences were annotated with PyIR, a Python wrapper for IgBLAST v1.9, using IMGT germline references to assign V/J genes and CDR3. Reads with weak V/J assignments (E-value above 1e-6), missing CDR3, stop codons, out-of-frame junctions, or ambiguous translated residues were removed. A V3J clonotype was defined by an identical inferred V gene, J gene, and CDR3 amino acid sequence. To compute the percentage overlap between repertoires, the number of shared unique clonotypes was divided by the size of the smaller repertoire. RTK rarefaction, the Chao1 estimator, and Recon v2.1 estimates of unobserved clonotypes were used to assess repertoire richness. For all TCRbeta clonotypes obtained by the gDNA method from several donors, generation probabilities were computed with OLGA. Here the immuneACCESS table is served through TCRdb, limited to in-frame sequences with V and J called. Missing clones are a known gap in these copies; in checked studies unresolved V genes cover under half, and the rest lacks a known reason. The V and J calls and clone size are taken from that table; D and trimming were inferred from the DNA. For this sample the table gives around 100,000 clones, of which around 71% were detected only once. Jointly, the top ten make up approximately 24% of the sample.

Donors were healthy HIV-negative adults with no recently reported acute infections or vaccinations. Every donor was a Caucasian adult residing in Nashville, Tennessee, USA. CD8 memory samples combined magnetically selected CD45RO+ cells with CCR7-negative CD45RA+ effector memory (TemRA) cells. After blood collection by leukapheresis, PBMCs were isolated using Ficoll-Histopaque density gradient centrifugation and then cryopreserved in the vapor phase of liquid nitrogen. Analytical flow cytometry was used to check the purity and quantity of every magnetically sorted T cell population. Genomic DNA was isolated from each sorted fraction and quantified by UV absorbance on a Nanodrop 2000c. From the cysteine up to the phenylalanine, the CDR3 has a length of 13 residues. Of the read, only the CDR3 DNA is kept; its 39 bases are in frame from base 1. V was cut back by 1 base and J by 3 bases, leaving a gap of 3 bases between them. CDR1 SEHNR and CDR2 FQNEAQ are derived from the germline V gene (reference sequence).

On the study overall, not on this receptor specifically: The genetic and exposure-history diversity represented was limited by the small number of donors. Naive subsets generally had larger estimated clonotype richness than memory subsets did. Sampling was restricted to blood, and TCR repertoires in tissues likely differ from the TCR repertoires found in blood. Incomplete sequencing was indicated by rarefaction of sorted-subset datasets, despite the large sequencing depth. Compared with non-shared clonotypes, clonotypes shared by all four sorted-subset donors had higher generation probabilities. Across four donors, 4.5% to 6.5% of naive CD4, around 3.5% of naive CD8, approximately 2.5% of memory CD4, and around 0.4% of memory CD8 clonotypes were shared. Based on pairwise subsampling, the degree of clonotype sharing among donors was expected to be affected by sequencing depth.

In regard to this clone: Its antigen has not been determined. Within one base of it there is no much larger clone, and no base qualities were kept.

This clonotype originated in a woman in her 30s in good health. The material sequenced was memory CD8+ T cells sorted from blood. What this sample's cell subset or site label stands for: CD45RO+ cells pooled with CCR7-negative TemRA cells. Recombination linked TRBV7-9 to TRBJ2-2; a confident D gene designation cannot be given. The bases read TGTGCCAGCAGCTTAGGTTACACCGGGGAGCTGTTTTTT. It translates as CASSLGYTGELFF. This CDR3, with the reference TRBV7-9 and TRBJ2-2 proteins standing in past its ends, gives the full variable domain DTGVSQNPRHKITKRGQNVTFRCDPISEHNRLYWYRQTLGQGPEFLTYFQNEAQLEKSRLLSDRFSAERPKGSFSTLEIQRTEQGDSAMYLCASSLGYTGELFFGEGSRLTVL.